The rows below give T cell receptor beta chains drawn from one sample of a study of cytomegalovirus exposure and HLA in healthy donors. Repertoires were generated with immunoSEQ multiplex PCR, while TCRdb's copy carries only in-frame clones and drops some. This table holds approximately 190,000 clones, over 75% found once. The sequencing input was PBMCs. The source of these receptors is a man aged 50 or older in good health and CMV-seronegative. Each CDR3 is given with its conserved first and last residue. Fields, in order: CDR3 protein, V gene.

CDR3: CASSHWTGPQETQYF; V: TRBV14
CDR3: CASSRQGDYGYTF; V: TRBV5-6
CDR3: CASSPSVYRETGANVLTF; V: TRBV11-2
CDR3: CASSSWTGGTSEAFF; V: TRBV6-1
CDR3: CASSVGTGGQETQYF; V: TRBV5-1
CDR3: CASSGNEAFF; V: TRBV19
CDR3: CASSGTGYRGYTF; V: TRBV27
CDR3: CAWSGAGGLGQYF; V: TRBV30
CDR3: CASSYRALNTEAFF; V: TRBV27
CDR3: CASSEGGSNTQYF; V: TRBV6-4
CDR3: CSVVGTGGKTLSYEQYF; V: TRBV29-1
CDR3: CASSIRTGGNEKLFF; V: TRBV2
CDR3: CASSSQTGIHEQYF; V: TRBV7-9
CDR3: CASSGRQGPYEQYF; V: TRBV7-2
CDR3: CASRPRGSLDSGANVLTF; V: TRBV5-1
CDR3: CAVTGDNSYGYTF; V: TRBV5-4
CDR3: CASTDRFNQPQHF; V: TRBV2
CDR3: CASSASQGENTEAFF; V: TRBV9
CDR3: CASTRLANTEAFF; V: TRBV6-6
CDR3: CASSEIGQGVHEQYF; V: TRBV2
CDR3: CASSPFSRGGHEQYF; V: TRBV18
CDR3: CASSLTGFAEAFF; V: TRBV27
CDR3: CASSFTVRGDQETQYF; V: TRBV5-5
CDR3: CASSLRQGRANSPLHF; V: TRBV27
CDR3: CASGQGQLSNTGELFF; V: TRBV7-9
CDR3: CASIAFQGSNYGYTF; V: TRBV6-6
CDR3: CASSFWQGANVLTF; V: TRBV27
CDR3: CASSQEVIDSRTSTDTQYF; V: TRBV4-3
CDR3: CASGLLARETQYF; V: TRBV12-5
CDR3: CATSPTEAGGNTIYF; V: TRBV19
CDR3: CSVARVLGETQYF; V: TRBV29-1